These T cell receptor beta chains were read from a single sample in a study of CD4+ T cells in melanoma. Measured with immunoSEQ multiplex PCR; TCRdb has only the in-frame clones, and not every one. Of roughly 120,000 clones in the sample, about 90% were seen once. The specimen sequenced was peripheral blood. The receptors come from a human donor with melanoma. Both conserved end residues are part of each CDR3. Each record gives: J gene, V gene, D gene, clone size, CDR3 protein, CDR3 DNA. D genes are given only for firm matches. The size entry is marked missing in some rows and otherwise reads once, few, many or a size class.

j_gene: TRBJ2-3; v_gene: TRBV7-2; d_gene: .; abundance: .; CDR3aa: CASSQWTSALADTQYF; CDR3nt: TGTGCCAGCAGCCAGTGGACCTCGGCTTTGGCAGATACGCAGTATTTT
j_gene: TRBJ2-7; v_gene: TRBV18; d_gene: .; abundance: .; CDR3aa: CASSPMDRQYEQYF; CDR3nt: TGTGCCAGCTCACCAATGGACAGACAATACGAGCAGTACTTC
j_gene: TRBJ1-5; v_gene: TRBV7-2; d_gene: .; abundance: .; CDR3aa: CASSSPGGNQPQHF; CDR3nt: TGTGCCAGCAGCTCGCCAGGGGGCAATCAGCCCCAGCATTTT
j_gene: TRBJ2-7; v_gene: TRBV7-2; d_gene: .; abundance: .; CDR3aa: CASSLEVWAGHLGQYF; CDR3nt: TGTGCCAGCAGCTTAGAGGTGTGGGCGGGACATCTGGGGCAGTACTTC
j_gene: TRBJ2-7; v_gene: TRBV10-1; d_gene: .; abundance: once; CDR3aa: CASSEEPDCFRGSIYEQYF; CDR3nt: TGCGCCAGCAGTGAGGAGCCCGATTGCTTCCGAGGGTCCATATACGAGCAGTACTTC
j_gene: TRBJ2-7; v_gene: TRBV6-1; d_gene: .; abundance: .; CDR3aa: CASYEHGGLTYEQYF; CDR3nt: TGTGCCAGCTATGAGCACGGGGGTTTGACCTACGAGCAGTACTTC
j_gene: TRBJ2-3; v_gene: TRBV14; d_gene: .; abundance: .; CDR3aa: CASSLRTGGSTTDTQYF; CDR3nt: TGTGCCAGCAGCCTAAGGACTGGCGGCAGTACCACAGATACGCAGTATTTT
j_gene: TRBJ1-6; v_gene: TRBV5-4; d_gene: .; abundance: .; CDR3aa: CASSWGGGGANSPLHF; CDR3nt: TGTGCCAGCAGCTGGGGAGGCGGGGGTGCTAATTCACCCCTCCACTTT
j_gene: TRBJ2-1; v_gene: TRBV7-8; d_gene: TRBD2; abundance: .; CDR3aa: CASSPLAGPYNEQFF; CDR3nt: TGTGCCAGCAGCCCCCTAGCGGGCCCTTACAATGAGCAGTTCTTC
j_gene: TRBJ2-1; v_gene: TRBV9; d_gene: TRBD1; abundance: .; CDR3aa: CASSVALLGQGLIDEQFF; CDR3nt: TGTGCCAGCAGCGTAGCTCTACTCGGACAGGGGTTAATCGATGAGCAGTTCTTC
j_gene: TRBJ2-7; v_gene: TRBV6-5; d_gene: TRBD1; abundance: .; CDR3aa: CASRASTGVKRQYF; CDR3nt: TGTGCCAGCAGAGCCTCGACAGGGGTAAAGAGGCAGTACTTC
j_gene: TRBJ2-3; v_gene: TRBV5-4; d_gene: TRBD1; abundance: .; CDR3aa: CASSSDRGEDTQYF; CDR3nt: TGTGCCAGCAGCTCGGACAGGGGAGAAGATACGCAGTATTTT
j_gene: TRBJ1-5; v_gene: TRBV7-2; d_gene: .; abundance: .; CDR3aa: CASREGYRINQPQHF; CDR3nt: TGTGCCAGCAGGGAAGGGTACAGGATCAATCAGCCCCAGCATTTT
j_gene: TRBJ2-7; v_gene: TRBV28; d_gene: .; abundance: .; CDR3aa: CASSVLGEQYF; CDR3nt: TGTGCCAGCAGTGTCTTGGGCGAGCAGTACTTC